This TCR beta chain was identified during a study of Ad26.COV2.S vaccination and SARS-CoV-2 variants. Study-wide results and limits: Placebo recipients showed lower spike-specific TCR breadth than vaccinees.

Worth noting for this clone: Its antigen is currently unknown.

TCRdb's copy holds only in-frame clones and misses some; the assay was immunoSEQ multiplex PCR. The repertoire has about 350,000 clones, roughly nine tenths of them found once; the top ten carry 3.9%. The clonotype originates from a human donor who had recovered from COVID-19. The sample in question was peripheral blood, obtained after recovery from COVID-19.

CDR3 in DNA: TGTGCCAGCAGCGTAGACGCTGACCCGGGATCCTACACCGGGGAGCTGTTTTTT. Protein sequence: CASSVDADPGSYTGELFF. V gene TRBV9 combines with J gene TRBJ2-2; D perhaps matches TRBD2 (5 bases). Germline V gives CDR1 SGDLS, CDR2 YYNGEE. V dropped 0 bases and J dropped 3 bases, with 18 bases sitting between them. The CDR3 runs 18 residues.